The clone carrying this T cell receptor (beta chain) was detected once. These data come from a study of blood T cell repertoires in COVID-19. Study-wide background: Sources were T cells, B-cell-depleted T cells, or PBMCs; the material itself was cDNA or gDNA.

The assay was immunoSEQ multiplex PCR, and TCRdb's table has in-frame clones only and misses some. The repertoire holds roughly 59,000 clones, with approximately 82% as singletons. Trimming left V 3 bases short and J 5 bases short, with 7 bases between. This CDR3 contains 13 residues. Per the germline V gene, CDR1 is SGHTA and CDR2 is FQGNSA. The V call is TRBV7-2, the J call TRBJ1-4; no reliable D call. Sequenced input: peripheral blood. The source of this sequence is a human donor in a cohort sampled during active COVID-19. The CDR3 DNA reads as TGTGCCAGCAGCTTCTCTAGAAATGAAAAACTGTTTTTT. It encodes CASSFSRNEKLFF.